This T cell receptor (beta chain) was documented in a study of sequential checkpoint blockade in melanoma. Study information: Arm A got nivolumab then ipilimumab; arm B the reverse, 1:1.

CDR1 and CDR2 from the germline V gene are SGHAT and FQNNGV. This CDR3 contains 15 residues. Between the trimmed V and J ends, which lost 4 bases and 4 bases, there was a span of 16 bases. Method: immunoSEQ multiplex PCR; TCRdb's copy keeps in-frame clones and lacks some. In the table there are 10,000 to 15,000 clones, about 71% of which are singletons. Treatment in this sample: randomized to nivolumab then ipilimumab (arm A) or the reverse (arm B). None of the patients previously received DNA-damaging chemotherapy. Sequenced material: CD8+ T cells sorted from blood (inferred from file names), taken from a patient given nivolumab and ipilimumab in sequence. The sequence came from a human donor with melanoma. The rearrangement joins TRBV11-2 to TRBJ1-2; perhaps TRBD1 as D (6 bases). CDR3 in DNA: TGTGCCAGCAGCTCGATGGGGGCGCGGGTCTATGGCTACACCTTC. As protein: CASSSMGARVYGYTF.